The T cell receptor (beta chain) under discussion was sequenced for a study of regulatory T cells in long-lasting Graves disease. Arm-PCR with iRepertoire HTBI primers amplified the CDR3 regions for these TCR beta libraries. TCRdb re-derived calls from the multiplex PCR reads in MiXCR, one entry per CDR3 protein. The table includes roughly 470,000 distinct CDR3 sequences, under 25% detected once. Time point indicated: persistent/refractory GD, antithyroid drugs over 5 years with positive TRAb. PBMC RNA was the source of the TCR library. Looked up from germline, CDR1 is SGHTA and CDR2 is FQGNSA. V lost 5 bases and J lost 1, with 11 bases in between. The CDR3 extends over 14 amino acids.

The rearrangement joins TRBV7-2 to TRBJ1-1, with D unclear. This clonotype originated in a female donor with Graves disease. This specimen consisted of peripheral blood mononuclear cells (PBMCs), obtained when the disease was refractory, from a patient treated with antithyroid drugs. CDR3 nucleotides: TGTGCCAGCAGCCCTCGGGAGTGGAACACTGAAGCTTTCTTT. Protein: CASSPREWNTEAFF.